What follows describes a single T cell receptor beta chain. The CDR3 covers 13 residues. From germline, CDR1 is MNHNS and CDR2 SASEGT. The V end was cut by 1 base, the J end by 6 bases, with 9 bases between. The participants were between roughly 18 and 89 years old and came from about two dozen US areas. Assignment of participants to cohorts was predicated upon participant-reported clinical history. Original processing methods: From reference gene primer amplification, estimates of nucleated cell counts were derived. Sequencing was performed with immunoSEQ multiplex PCR; in TCRdb, only in-frame clones are kept and a portion is missing. That table supplies the V and J calls and clone size; D and trimming were determined from the DNA. The table records 210,000 or so clones, 75% to 85% of them present only once. These data come from a study of blood T cell repertoires in COVID-19. About the study: Sources were T cells, B-cell-depleted T cells, or PBMCs; the material itself was cDNA or gDNA.

The chain joins TRBV6-1 to TRBJ1-1, with a weak D call TRBD1 (5 bases). The sequenced sample was PBMCs or T cells enriched from blood (not recorded which). The TCR sequence derives from a man aged 25-45 years with acute COVID-19. The CDR3 protein is CASSEGGVAEAFF. DNA of the CDR3: TGTGCCAGCAGTGAAGGGGGGGTGGCTGAAGCTTTCTTT.